The table lists the clone carrying this T cell receptor (beta chain) with a count of one. As yet, its antigen is unknown. The entry originates in a study of somatic mutations in cytotoxic T cells in rheumatoid arthritis. Study-level points and caveats: In rheumatoid arthritis patients, unlike healthy controls, CD8+ clonality rose with age.

With 4 bases removed from V and 4 bases from J, the gap between germline ends came to 15 bases. Germline lookup yields CDR1 SGHKS and CDR2 YYEKEE (reference sequence). This CDR3 is 15 amino acids long. TCRdb's copy holds only in-frame clones and misses some; the assay was immunoSEQ multiplex PCR. The sample consists of 20,000 or so clones, roughly 87% of them appearing once. The J gene is TRBJ1-3, the V gene TRBV5-5, with D maybe TRBD1 (6 bases). Source material: CD8+ T cells sorted from blood. The clonotype was recovered from a woman between 50 and 59 years old in good health. CDR3 in DNA: TGTGCCAGCAGCCACAGGAAGACAGGAGGAAACACCATATATTTT. Translating gives CASSHRKTGGNTIYF. The full variable domain, in which reference TRBV5-5 and TRBJ1-3 provide the parts outside the CDR3, is DAGVTQSPTHLIKTRGQQVTLRCSPISGHKSVSWYQQVLGQGPQFIFQYYEKEERGRGNFPDRFSARQFPNYSSELNVNALLLGDSALYLCASSHRKTGGNTIYFGEGSWLTVV.